The T cell receptor beta chain under discussion was sequenced for a study of CD8+CD57+ T cells in acquired aplastic anemia. Study at large: CD4+ and CD8+ cells, once sorted, gave DNA averaging approximately 3.4 ug.

Genomic DNA provided the template from which TCR beta VDJ and CDR3 profiles were obtained. From the reads, TCRdb called clonotypes with MiXCR, one entry per CDR3 protein. The sample shows under 200,000 distinct CDR3 sequences, 35% to 55% of them seen only once. With regard to this clonotype: Its target is unknown.

General observations from the study: Overlapping CD8+ CDR3 repertoires of patients and controls contained under 35 shared sequences.

The receptor was derived from a human donor in good health. The sample taken for sequencing was sorted CD4+, CD8+, or CD8+CD57+ T cells (not recorded which) from PBMCs.

The CDR3 here is CASSVEPKNIQYF. In DNA form, the CDR3 reads TGTGCCAGCAGCGTAGAGCCCAAAAACATTCAGTACTTC. The gene calls are TRBV9 and TRBJ2-4; no firm D call. The CDR3 is 13 residues long. Germline CDR1 and CDR2: SGDLS and YYNGEE. The V end lost 0 bases, the J end lost 2 bases, and 3 bases lay between the germline ends.